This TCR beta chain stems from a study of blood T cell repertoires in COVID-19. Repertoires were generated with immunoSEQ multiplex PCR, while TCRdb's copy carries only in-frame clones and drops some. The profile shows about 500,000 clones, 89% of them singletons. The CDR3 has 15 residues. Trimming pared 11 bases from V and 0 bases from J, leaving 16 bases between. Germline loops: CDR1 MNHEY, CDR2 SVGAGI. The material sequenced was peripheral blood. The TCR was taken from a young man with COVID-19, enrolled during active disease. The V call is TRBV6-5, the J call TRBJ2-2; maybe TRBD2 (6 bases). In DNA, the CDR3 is TGTGCCGTGCTGGGCGGGAAGGCGAACACCGGGGAGCTGTTTTTT. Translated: CAVLGGKANTGELFF.